The present T cell receptor (beta chain) was sequenced within a study of preoperative IRX-2 immunotherapy in early breast cancer. Assay: immunoSEQ multiplex PCR; the TCRdb copy retains only in-frame clones and omits some. The table has approximately 26,000 clones, just under 80% seen once. A single count supports this clone. The treatment: preoperative locoregional IRX-2 cytokine immunotherapy. This phase Ib study tested locoregional IRX-2 cytokine immunotherapy given before surgery. This CDR3 spans 15 amino acids. Trimming removed 2 bases at V and 1 base at J, with 11 bases between. CDR1 is SGHNT and CDR2 is YENEEA in the germline V gene.

This sample comprised lymph node tissue, obtained before IRX-2 immunotherapy. The J gene is TRBJ1-1, the V gene TRBV11-3, with D possibly matching TRBD1 (6 bases). This sequence was found in a human donor with breast cancer. The CDR3 nucleotides are TGTGCCAGCAGCTTAAACAGGGTGGGGAACACTGAAGCTTTCTTT. Its translation: CASSLNRVGNTEAFF.